Listed here are 10 T cell receptor beta chains from one sample, sequenced in a study of T cell repertoires in cytomegalovirus infection (dated by TCRdb to about 2019). Sequenced on an Illumina HiSeq 1500. Starting from the raw public reads, TCRdb applied fastp trimming at Q25, assembled clones with MiXCR and retained in-frame beta chains. Rows are combined by CDR3 protein, so each entry shows the most common genes and DNA. The sample records roughly 500,000 distinct CDR3 sequences, approximately 15% of which are singletons. The leading ten clones occupy about 24% of the sample. The sequenced material came from CD8+ T cells from PBMCs. The receptors derive from a human donor in good health (CMV status not recorded). Some clones in this sample may be carry-over from other donors' samples.

This clonotype was counted ten times or more. This sequence joins TRBV4-1 and TRBJ2-1; no firm D call. The V and J ends lost 5 bases and 3 bases respectively, with 8 bases between them. The germline CDR1 and CDR2 sequences are MGHRA and YSYEKL. This CDR3 spans 13 amino acids. CDR3 sequence (DNA): TGCGCCAGCAGCTCCCTGGGCTACAATGAGCAGTTCTTC. Its protein is CASSSLGYNEQFF.

Many counts were recorded for this clonotype. The gene calls are TRBV5-4 and TRBJ2-2, with 7 bases lining up with TRBD2. This CDR3 contains 17 residues. J gave up 3 bases and V 4 bases, and 12 bases lay outside the gene matches. Germline CDR1 reads SGHNT; CDR2 reads YYREEE (reference sequence). The CDR3 sequence is CASSPPLGGKDTGELFF. As DNA, the CDR3 is TGTGCCAGCAGCCCTCCCCTCGGGGGGAAGGACACCGGGGAGCTGTTTTTT.

This clonotype was detected ten times or more. This chain links TRBV28 with TRBJ2-1; 9 nucleotides line up with TRBD2. Trimming at V came to 0 bases and at J to 7 bases, leaving 7 bases not matched to a gene. The germline CDR1 and CDR2 sequences are MDHEN and SYDVKM. CDR3 size: 16 residues. CDR3 sequence (DNA): TGTGCCAGCAGTTTATGGCCGCGGGAGGGCCTGAATGAGCAGTTCTTC. It encodes CASSLWPREGLNEQFF.

This clonotype came up many times. The CDR3 region is CAISTGRLSGELFF. CDR3 nucleotide sequence: TGTGCCATTTCGACAGGGAGGCTCTCCGGGGAGCTGTTTTTT. The chain carries TRBV6-6 and TRBJ2-2, with a possible D match to TRBD1 (7 bases). CDR3 length: 14 amino acids. The germline V gene has CDR1 MNHNY and CDR2 SVGAGI (reference sequence). With 10 bases removed from V and 6 bases from J, the gap between germline ends came to 18 bases.

This clonotype has at least ten counts. The chain uses TRBV7-8 and TRBJ1-5; 9 nucleotides line up with TRBD1. The junction had 7 bases not matched to a gene; V was cut back by 5 bases and J by 2 bases. This CDR3 region has 16 residues. Per germline, CDR1 SGHVS and CDR2 FQNEAQ. CDR3 amino acids: CASSGGTGPGNQPQHF. The CDR3 coding sequence is TGTGCCAGCAGCGGCGGGACAGGGCCCGGCAATCAGCCCCAGCATTTT.

This clonotype was seen repeatedly, ten times or more. V and J are TRBV10-3 and TRBJ1-1; TRBD1 agrees at 8 bases. CDR1 is ENHRY and CDR2 is SYGVKD in the germline V gene. V shed 11 bases, J shed 7 bases, and the junction held 12 bases outside the gene matches. CDR3 length: 13 amino acids. The CDR3 DNA is TGTGCCGTTCAGGGGGCACTCCCCGGTGAAGCTTTCTTT. Translated, it gives CAVQGALPGEAFF.

In this sample, this clonotype turned up a few times. This chain connects TRBV4-1 to TRBJ1-5, with D possibly matching TRBD1 (5 bases). V was pared by 4 bases and J by 4 bases, with 14 bases between. The germline gives CDR1 MGHRA, CDR2 YSYEKL. The CDR3 has 15 amino acids. CDR3 nucleotide sequence: TGCGCCAGCAGCCCTAGGAGGGGAGCAAATCAGCCCCAGCATTTT. Protein sequence: CASSPRRGANQPQHF.

The chain couples TRBV13 to TRBJ2-7; D unclear. The V gene lost 5 bases and the J gene lost 2 bases, with 13 bases spanning the gap. Germline V gene data show CDR1 as PRHDT and CDR2 as FYEKMQ (reference sequence). The CDR3 extends over 14 amino acids. This CDR3 reads CASSPNAEPYEQYF. CDR3 bases: TGTGCCAGCAGCCCGAACGCCGAACCCTACGAGCAGTACTTC.

Only a few counts were recorded for this clonotype. The rearrangement links TRBV20-1 to TRBJ2-7, with 7 bases matching TRBD1. After removal of 5 bases from V and 4 bases from J, the junction contained 14 bases not matched to a gene. The CDR3 totals 15 residues. Germline loops: CDR1 DFQATT, CDR2 SNEGSKA (reference sequence). For the CDR3, the DNA is TGCAGTGCTCCTCACCGGGACAGTTACCTTTACGAGCAGTACTTC. Protein sequence: CSAPHRDSYLYEQYF.

The chain couples TRBV5-4 to TRBJ2-7; weak D call: TRBD1 (5 bases). CDR1 and CDR2 (germline): SGHNT, YYREEE (reference sequence). V lost 1 base to trimming and J lost 5 bases, with 13 bases between them. The CDR3 extends over 14 amino acids. CDR3 coding DNA: TGTGCCAGCAGCTTGCCGAGCAGGGTTCACGAGCAGTACTTC. It specifies CASSLPSRVHEQYF.